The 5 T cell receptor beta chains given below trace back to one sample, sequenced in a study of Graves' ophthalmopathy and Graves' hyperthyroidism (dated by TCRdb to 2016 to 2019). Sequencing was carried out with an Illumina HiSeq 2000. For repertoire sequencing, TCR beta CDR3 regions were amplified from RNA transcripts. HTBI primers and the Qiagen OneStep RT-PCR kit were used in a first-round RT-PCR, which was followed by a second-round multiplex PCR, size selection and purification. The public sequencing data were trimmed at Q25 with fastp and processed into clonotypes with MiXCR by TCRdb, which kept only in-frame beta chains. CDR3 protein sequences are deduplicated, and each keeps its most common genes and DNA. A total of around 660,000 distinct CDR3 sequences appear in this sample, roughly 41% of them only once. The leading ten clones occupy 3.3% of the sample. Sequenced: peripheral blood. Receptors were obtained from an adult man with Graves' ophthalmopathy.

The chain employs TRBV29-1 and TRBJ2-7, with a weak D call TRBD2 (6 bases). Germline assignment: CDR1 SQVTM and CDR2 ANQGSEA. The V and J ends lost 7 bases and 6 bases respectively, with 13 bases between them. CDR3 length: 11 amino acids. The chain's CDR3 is CSGAGGSEQYF. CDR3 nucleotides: TGCAGCGGAGCGGGTGGAAGCGAGCAGTACTTC.

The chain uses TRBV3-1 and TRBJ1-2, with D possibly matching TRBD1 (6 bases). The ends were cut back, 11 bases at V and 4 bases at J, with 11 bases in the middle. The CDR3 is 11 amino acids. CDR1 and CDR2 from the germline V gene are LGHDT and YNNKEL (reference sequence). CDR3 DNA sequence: TGTGCCCTGGACAGCGCCTATGGCTACACCTTC. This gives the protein CALDSAYGYTF. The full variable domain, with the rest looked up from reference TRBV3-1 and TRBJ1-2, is DTAVSQTPKYLVTQMGNDKSIKCEQNLGHDTMYWYKQDSKKFLKIMFSYNNKELIINETVPNRFSPKSPDKAHLNLHINSLELGDSAVYFCALDSAYGYTFGSGTRLTVV.

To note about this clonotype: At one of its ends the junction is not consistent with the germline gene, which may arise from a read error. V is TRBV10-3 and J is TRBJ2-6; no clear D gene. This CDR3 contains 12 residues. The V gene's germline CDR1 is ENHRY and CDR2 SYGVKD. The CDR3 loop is CASSYSANVLTF. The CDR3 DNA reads TGTGCCAGCAGTTACTCGGCTAACGTCCTGACTTTC.

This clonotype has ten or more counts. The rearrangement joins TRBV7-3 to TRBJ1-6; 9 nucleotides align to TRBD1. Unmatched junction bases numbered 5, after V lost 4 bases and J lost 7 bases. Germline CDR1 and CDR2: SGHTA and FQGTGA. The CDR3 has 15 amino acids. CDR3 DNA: TGTGCCAGCAGCTCCGGGACAGGGCGAAATTCACCCCTCCACTTT. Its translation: CASSSGTGRNSPLHF. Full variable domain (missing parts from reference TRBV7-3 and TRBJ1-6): GAGVSQTPSNKVTEKGKYVELRCDPISGHTALYWYRQSLGQGPEFLIYFQGTGAADDSGLPNDRFFAVRPEGSVSTLKIQRTERGDSAVYLCASSSGTGRNSPLHFGNGTRLTVT.

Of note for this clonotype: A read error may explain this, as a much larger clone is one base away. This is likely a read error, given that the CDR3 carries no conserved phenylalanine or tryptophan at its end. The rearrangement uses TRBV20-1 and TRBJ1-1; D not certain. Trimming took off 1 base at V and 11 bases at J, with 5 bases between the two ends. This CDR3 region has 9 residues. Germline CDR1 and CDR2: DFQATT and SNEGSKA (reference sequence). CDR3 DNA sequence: TGCAGTGCTAGAGGGGAGGCTTTCCTT. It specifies CSARGEAFL.